Shown below are 19 T cell receptor beta chains from a single sample sequenced in a study of blood T cell repertoires in COVID-19. Assay used: immunoSEQ multiplex PCR; TCRdb lists only in-frame clones, some missing. The sample has some 180,000 clones; less than 90% are singletons. Specimen: peripheral blood. All receptors come from a man in his 70s with active or convalescent COVID-19.

V and J are TRBV6-1 and TRBJ2-1; 7 nucleotides match TRBD2. The germline V gene encodes CDR1 MNHNS and CDR2 SASEGT. This CDR3 contains 17 residues. With 1 base clipped from V and 5 bases from J, the junction kept 11 bases outside the gene matches. The CDR3 nucleotides are TGTGCCAGCAGTGAAGGGGGGGGATCGGACCCCGACAATGAGCAGTTCTTC. It specifies CASSEGGGSDPDNEQFF.

CDR3 loop: CASSEQGASYNEQFF. The DNA of the CDR3 is TGTGCCAGCAGCGAGCAGGGGGCCTCCTACAATGAGCAGTTCTTC. V and J are TRBV6-2 or TRBV6-3 and TRBJ2-1, with TRBD1 matching over 8 bases. Germline loops: CDR1 MNHEY, CDR2 SVGEGT. Germline trimming cut 6 bases from V and 0 bases from J; bases unmatched to any gene: 4. The CDR3 has 15 residues.

The chain employs TRBV19 and TRBJ2-1; perhaps TRBD1 as D (6 bases). The germline CDR1 and CDR2 sequences are LNHDA and SQIVND (reference sequence). The CDR3 is 14 amino acids. The V end lost 9 bases, the J end lost 5 bases, and 17 bases lay between the germline ends. The CDR3 DNA reads as TGTGCCAGCCGGTACAGGGAGATGAACAATGAGCAGTTCTTC. It translates to CASRYREMNNEQFF.

The CDR3 bases are TGTGCCAGTAGTAACTCAGGGCTCTCCTACAATGAGCAGTTCTTC. Translating gives CASSNSGLSYNEQFF. The rearrangement links TRBV19 to TRBJ2-1; tentative D call: TRBD1 (5 bases). The CDR3 consists of 15 residues. Germline CDR1 reads LNHDA; CDR2 reads SQIVND (reference sequence). V was shortened by 4 bases and J by 0 bases, with 10 bases between the two germline ends.

This chain joins TRBV7-2 and TRBJ2-1; TRBD2 is a possible D gene (6 bases). The CDR3 spans 15 residues. Germline V CDR1 and CDR2: SGHTA, FQGNSA. The ends were cut back, 6 bases at V and 0 bases at J, with 12 bases in the middle. The chain's CDR3 is CASRVAVSSYNEQFF. For the CDR3, the DNA is TGTGCCAGCAGGGTAGCGGTTAGCTCCTACAATGAGCAGTTCTTC.

This clone has a handful of counts. V is TRBV18 and J is TRBJ1-2; 8 positions agree with TRBD1. V gave up 6 bases and J gave up 8 bases; unmatched junction bases: 8. This CDR3 spans 13 amino acids. From germline, CDR1 is KGHSH and CDR2 LQKENI. As DNA, the CDR3 is TGTGCCAGCTCGGCGACAGGGGCGTTCGGCTACACCTTC. Translation: CASSATGAFGYTF.

A single count supports this clone. This chain uses TRBV7-3 with TRBJ1-5; D gene uncertain. V lost 6 bases to trimming and J lost 1 base, with 7 bases between them. Germline lookup yields CDR1 SGHTA and CDR2 FQGTGA. CDR3 length: 13 residues. DNA for the CDR3: TGTGCCAGCAGTCTACAGAGCAATCAGCCCCAGCATTTT. Encoded protein: CASSLQSNQPQHF.

The rearrangement uses TRBV14 and TRBJ2-5; 8 bases agree with TRBD1. The trim removed 4 bases at V and 5 bases at J, leaving 6 bases unmatched. CDR3 length: 14 residues. Germline assignment: CDR1 SGHDN and CDR2 FVKESK. The CDR3 sequence is CASSRDRGSETQYF. CDR3 nucleotides: TGTGCCAGCAGCCGTGACAGGGGATCTGAGACCCAGTACTTC.

In this sample, this clone turned up a few times. The chain has TRBV30 and TRBJ1-3, with 7 bases fitting TRBD1. Trimming took 5 bases from V and 3 from J; bases not matched to a gene: 7. This CDR3 has 14 amino acids. The V gene's germline CDR1 is GTSNPN and CDR2 SVGIG (reference sequence). The CDR3 region has the DNA TGTGCCTGGGAACCCGGGACAGTTGGAAACACCATATATTTT. Its protein is CAWEPGTVGNTIYF.

For the CDR3, the DNA is TGTGCCAGCAGCTCTCAACAGGGGGCCATTCAGTACTTC. As protein: CASSSQQGAIQYF. The V gene is TRBV7-9, the J gene TRBJ2-4, with 9 positions matching TRBD1. The trim removed 4 bases at V and 9 bases at J, leaving 4 bases unmatched. The CDR3 extends over 13 amino acids. Germline-derived CDR1 and CDR2 are SEHNR and FQNEAQ (reference sequence). Based on the CDR3 plus reference TRBV7-9 and TRBJ2-4, the full variable domain is DTGVSQNPRHKITKRGQNVTFRCDPISEHNRLYWYRQTLGQGPEFLTYFQNEAQLEKSRLLSDRFSAERPKGSFSTLEIQRTEQGDSAMYLCASSSQQGAIQYFGAGTRLSVL.

The V gene is TRBV27, the J gene TRBJ2-3; tentative D call: TRBD2 (5 bases). Germline V gene data show CDR1 as MNHEY and CDR2 as SMNVEV (reference sequence). V gave up 3 bases and J gave up 3 bases, with 13 bases separating them. The CDR3 covers 15 residues. CDR3 nucleotides: TGTGCCAGCAGTTTTGAGGGCCTAAAGACAGATACGCAGTATTTT. Residues: CASSFEGLKTDTQYF.

This rearrangement joins TRBV2 to TRBJ2-7; D gene ambiguous. V shed 7 bases and J shed 3 bases, with 10 bases lying between them. The germline gives CDR1 SNHLY, CDR2 FYNNEI. This CDR3 spans 12 amino acids. The CDR3 spells CASNYEVYEQYF. In nucleotides, the CDR3 is TGTGCCAGCAACTATGAAGTCTACGAGCAGTACTTC.

This clone appeared once. This chain connects TRBV2 to TRBJ2-3; 8 bases fit TRBD2. Trimming at V came to 6 bases and at J to 5 bases, leaving 10 bases not matched to a gene. Germline V gives CDR1 SNHLY, CDR2 FYNNEI. CDR3 size: 15 residues. The CDR3 DNA reads as TGTGCCAGCAGGAGGGAGGCGGGGGGTGGAGATACGCAGTATTTT. Encoded protein: CASRREAGGGDTQYF.

V usage is TRBV5-6 and J usage is TRBJ2-5; D not certain. CDR1 is SGHDT and CDR2 is YYEEEE in the germline V gene. The CDR3 covers 13 residues. Trimming stripped 1 base from V and 4 bases from J, with 8 bases between. In DNA, the CDR3 is TGTGCCAGCAGCTTGCCAGGTAGAGAGACCCAGTACTTC. As protein: CASSLPGRETQYF. Drawing the rest from reference TRBV5-6 and TRBJ2-5, the complete variable domain is DAGVTQSPTHLIKTRGQQVTLRCSPKSGHDTVSWYQQALGQGPQFIFQYYEEEERQRGNFPDRFSGHQFPNYSSELNVNALLLGDSALYLCASSLPGRETQYFGPGTRLLVL.

The chain recombines TRBV6-5 with TRBJ1-3, with 11 bases that match TRBD1. The CDR3 covers 15 residues. V dropped 6 bases and J dropped 4; count of bases not matched to a gene: 5. Germline CDR1 MNHEY, CDR2 SVGAGI. CDR3 DNA sequence: TGTGCCAGCAGACAGGACAGGGGGCCAGGAAACACCATATATTTT. Its translation: CASRQDRGPGNTIYF.

This chain joins TRBV6-2 or TRBV6-3 and TRBJ2-5; D is unresolved. Trimming pared 1 base from V and 11 bases from J, leaving 14 bases between. This CDR3 has 13 amino acids. The germline gives CDR1 MNHEY, CDR2 SVGEGT. CDR3 coding DNA: TGTGCCAGCAGTTACTGGCAACCGCCGTTGCAGTACTTC. This sequence encodes CASSYWQPPLQYF.

The chain combines TRBV3-1 (or the pseudogene TRBV3-2) with TRBJ1-3; D remains ambiguous. V was trimmed by 1 base and J by 0 bases, leaving 4 bases between them. The CDR3 is made up of 14 amino acids. In germline, CDR1 is LGHDT, CDR2 YNNKEL (reference sequence). The CDR3 sequence: CASSQVNSGNTIYF. CDR3 coding DNA: TGTGCCAGCAGCCAAGTAAACTCTGGAAACACCATATATTTT.

V is TRBV3-1 (or the pseudogene TRBV3-2) and J is TRBJ2-5; TRBD2 matches at 15 bases. From germline, CDR1 is LGHDT and CDR2 YNNKEL (reference sequence). With 0 bases clipped from V and 5 bases from J, the junction kept 22 bases outside the gene matches. The CDR3 length is 23 residues. The CDR3 reads CASSQDHRTSGRADDVVAETQYF. The CDR3 nucleotides are TGTGCCAGCAGCCAAGATCACCGGACTAGCGGGAGGGCCGATGATGTTGTGGCGGAGACCCAGTACTTC.

This rearrangement joins TRBV10-3 to TRBJ2-1; 8 bases align to TRBD2. V was pared by 4 bases and J by 2 bases, with 10 bases of the junction left unmatched. There are 17 residues in the CDR3. CDR1 ENHRY and CDR2 SYGVKD come from the germline V gene. The DNA of the CDR3 is TGTGCCATCAGTGGGACAATATCGGGGGGGACCTACAATGAGCAGTTCTTC. Protein: CAISGTISGGTYNEQFF.